This T cell receptor (beta chain) was sequenced in a study of blood T cell repertoires in COVID-19. Overall study context: The United States, Italy and Spain were the sources of the acute and convalescent COVID-19 samples. Sources were T cells, B-cell-depleted T cells, or PBMCs; the material itself was cDNA or gDNA.

In the original workflow: Amplification of reference gene primers provided the estimated nucleated cell counts. The method was immunoSEQ multiplex PCR; TCRdb's version includes in-frame clones alone and lacks a portion of them. V, J and clone size reflect that table, while D and trimming were determined from the DNA. The data contain roughly 250,000 clones, around 92% of them singletons. This clone has only a few counts. Trimming cost V 0 bases and J 5 bases, with 12 bases left between them. Germline assignment: CDR1 SGHNT and CDR2 YYREEE (reference sequence). The CDR3 runs 14 residues. V usage is TRBV5-4 and J usage is TRBJ2-7; D is perhaps TRBD1 (6 bases). The sequencing input was peripheral blood. This TCR was recovered from a person under 35 with COVID-19, enrolled during active disease. The CDR3 DNA reads as TGTGCCAGCAGCTTGGGGCAGGGGCCCGACGAGCAGTACTTC. Translated: CASSLGQGPDEQYF.